This TCR beta chain was identified during a study of OX40 agonist ivuxolimab in advanced cancers. Study-level information: Ivuxolimab, an agonistic anti-OX40 (CD134) antibody, was given to patients. Allowance was made for prior anti-PD-1, anti-PD-L1 or anti-CTLA-4 therapy, and 40% to 45% had some. Study findings and constraints: Clonal expansion from baseline to week 6 occurred in both CD4+ and CD8+ T cells. Certain nonresponders additionally had low normalized T-cell clonal expansion.

Regarding this clone: Its specificity is unknown.

The data were produced by immunoSEQ multiplex PCR, yet TCRdb's version contains in-frame clones alone and is incomplete. The table has around 76,000 clones, roughly 85% seen once. V lost 6 bases, J lost 7 bases, and 5 bases stayed unmatched. The CDR3 has 12 residues. Germline V gives CDR1 MNHNS, CDR2 SASEGT. The sample in question was CD4+ or CD8+ T cells sorted from blood, obtained in a trial of the OX40 agonist ivuxolimab. The genes are TRBV6-1 and TRBJ1-2; 7 bases are shared with TRBD1. This clonotype was sampled from an adult with an advanced solid tumor such as melanoma, head and neck, liver or kidney cancer. The CDR3 is CASRRQGAGYTF. CDR3 sequence (DNA): TGTGCCAGCAGGAGACAGGGTGCTGGCTACACCTTC.